Presented here are 10 T cell receptor beta chains from one specimen sequenced in a study of response to subunit inactivated influenza vaccine. Via MiXCR, TCRdb re-called the RT-PCR reads, giving one row per CDR3 protein. The table has around 650,000 distinct CDR3 sequences, around 16% seen once. The sequencing here drew on PBMCs from blood, taken 12 days after vaccination. The receptors were sampled from a man in his forties or fifties who received an inactivated influenza vaccine.

DNA for the CDR3: TGTGCCAGCAGAGTAGCGGGGAGCTCCTACAATGAGCAGTTCTTC. It yields the protein CASRVAGSSYNEQFF. V and J are TRBV7-8 and TRBJ2-1, with TRBD2 identical over 8 bases. The CDR3 is made up of 15 amino acids. CDR1 SGHVS and CDR2 FQNEAQ come from the germline V gene. The trim removed 6 bases at V and 0 bases at J, leaving 4 bases unmatched.

The chain carries TRBV9 and TRBJ1-4; TRBD1 matches at 7 bases. The germline gives CDR1 SGDLS, CDR2 YYNGEE. The CDR3 runs 14 residues. V trimming: 3 bases; J trimming: 8 bases; junction bases outside the gene matches: 7. CDR3 in amino acids: CASSEGAGLEKLFF. The CDR3 DNA sequence: TGTGCCAGCAGCGAGGGGGCAGGGCTGGAAAAACTGTTTTTT.

This chain connects TRBV20-1 to TRBJ2-2, with 10 bases matching TRBD1. CDR1 is DFQATT, CDR2 SNEGSKA, per germline (reference sequence). This CDR3 is built from 17 residues. The ends lost 1 base at V and 7 bases at J; junction bases unmatched: 12. The CDR3 coding sequence is TGCAGTGCTAGAGCCGATGACAGGGGGCTTGTAAGCGGGGAGCTGTTTTTT. Amino acid sequence: CSARADDRGLVSGELFF.

This clonotype was detected ten times or more. The rearrangement links TRBV7-8 to TRBJ2-3, with 8 nucleotides matching TRBD2. CDR1 is SGHVS and CDR2 is FQNEAQ in the germline V gene. The junction had 3 bases not matched to a gene; V was cut back by 3 bases and J by 1 base. The CDR3 is made up of 15 amino acids. The chain's CDR3 is CASSLGLGGTDTQYF. Here the CDR3 DNA reads TGTGCCAGCAGCTTGGGACTAGGGGGCACAGATACGCAGTATTTT. Supplemented by reference TRBV7-8 and TRBJ2-3, the full variable domain reads GAGVSQSPRYKVAKRGQDVALRCDPISGHVSLFWYQQALGQGPEFLTYFQNEAQLDKSGLPSDRFFAERPEGSVSTLKIQRTQQEDSAVYLCASSLGLGGTDTQYFGPGTRLTVL.

This chain links TRBV12-3 or TRBV12-4 with TRBJ1-1, with D possibly being TRBD1 (6 bases). The V gene lost 5 bases and the J gene lost 4 bases, with 11 bases spanning the gap. CDR3 length: 13 amino acids. The CDR3 here is CASSPQGATEAFF. The CDR3 bases are TGTGCCAGCAGTCCACAGGGTGCCACTGAAGCTTTCTTT.

This clonotype came up a few times. The rearrangement uses TRBV7-2 and TRBJ2-3; tentatively, D is TRBD1 (6 bases). V shed 6 bases and J shed 7 bases, with 20 bases lying between them. Germline loops: CDR1 SGHTA, CDR2 FQGNSA. This CDR3 region has 15 residues. The CDR3 reads CASSWVGARGNTQYF. Here the CDR3 DNA reads TGTGCCAGCAGTTGGGTGGGGGCCCGAGGTAATACGCAGTATTTT. Full variable domain (missing parts from reference TRBV7-2 and TRBJ2-3): GAGVSQSPSNKVTEKGKDVELRCDPISGHTALYWYRQSLGQGLEFLIYFQGNSAPDKSGLPSDRFSAERTGGSVSTLTIQRTQQEDSAVYLCASSWVGARGNTQYFGPGTRLTVL.

This clonotype was counted between two and nine times. The chain's CDR3 is CAISPTSGRETGELFF. DNA of the CDR3: TGTGCCATCAGCCCCACTAGCGGGAGGGAAACCGGGGAGCTGTTTTTT. V gene TRBV10-3 combines with J gene TRBJ2-2, with 13 bases lining up with TRBD2. Unmatched junction bases numbered 6, after V lost 6 bases and J lost 5 bases. The CDR3 length is 16 residues. Germline CDR1 ENHRY, CDR2 SYGVKD.

Worth noting for this clonotype: A much larger clone sits a single nucleotide away, making a read error possible. The chain joins TRBV12-3 or TRBV12-4 to TRBJ1-6; D not resolved. The CDR3 spans 14 residues. CDR3 region: CASTQRASGSPLLF. The CDR3 region has the DNA TGTGCCAGCACCCAAAGGGCCAGTGGTTCACCCCTCCTCTTT.

This chain connects TRBV20-1 to TRBJ2-1; TRBD1 matches 11 bases. Germline CDR1 DFQATT, CDR2 SNEGSKA (reference sequence). The ends lost 5 bases at V and 5 bases at J; junction bases unmatched: 5. The CDR3 consists of 14 residues. The CDR3 bases are TGCAGTGCTCGGACAGGGGGCGCGCACAATGAGCAGTTCTTC. Protein product: CSARTGGAHNEQFF.

This clonotype was recorded a few times. V usage is TRBV30 and J usage is TRBJ2-7; 9 bases line up with TRBD1. Germline CDR1 GTSNPN, CDR2 SVGIG (reference sequence). CDR3 length: 14 amino acids. The CDR3 loop is CAFNRDRVPYEQYF. The CDR3 region has the DNA TGTGCTTTCAACCGGGACAGGGTTCCCTACGAGCAGTACTTC.